Shown below are 2 T cell receptor beta chains from a single sample sequenced in a study of blood T cells in healthy people across ages (dated by TCRdb to the mid-2010s). To prepare the library, 5' RACE was applied. Instrument used: Illumina HiSeq 2500. A second PCR of roughly 7 to 11 cycles was performed with a sample-barcoded 5' primer and a J-beta primer mix. TCRdb applied fastp at Q25 and MiXCR to the public reads, then kept only in-frame beta chains. Every entry covers one CDR3 protein and lists the most common genes and DNA from its rows. A total of approximately 810,000 distinct CDR3 sequences appear in this sample, around 36% of them only once. The ten largest account for 10% to 15% of the sample. The material sequenced was blood. These receptors were obtained from a man aged 18 to 30 in good health.

This clonotype was recorded once. This chain links TRBV15 with TRBJ1-2, with TRBD1 as a possible D gene (5 bases). Looked up from germline, CDR1 is LNHNV and CDR2 is YYDKDF (reference sequence). V was trimmed by 0 bases and J by 8 bases, leaving 16 bases between them. There are 15 residues in the CDR3. The CDR3 nucleotides are TGTGCCACCAGCAGAGATTCGGGGGACCGATCCGGCTACACCTTC. It encodes CATSRDSGDRSGYTF.

A single count supports this clonotype. The chain couples TRBV20-1 to TRBJ1-1, with D unclear. The CDR3 sequence is 12 residues long. The V end lost 5 bases, the J end lost 6 bases, and 13 bases lay between the germline ends. Germline assignment: CDR1 DFQATT and CDR2 SNEGSKA (reference sequence). Here the CDR3 reads CSAEALGAEAFF. In DNA form, the CDR3 reads TGCAGTGCTGAGGCTTTGGGAGCTGAAGCTTTCTTT.